The clone carrying this TCR beta chain has more than one count but fewer than ten. The antigen remains unidentified. Unique molecular identifiers were incorporated during preparation of the TCRbeta library. In TCRdb, the PCR reads were re-called with MiXCR into one record per CDR3 protein. The sample yields around 110,000 distinct CDR3 sequences, around 10% seen once. The sample belongs to a study of T-cell reconstitution after alpha-beta-depleted transplantation in children. Germline V lookup: CDR1 MGHDK, CDR2 SYGVNS. This CDR3 region has 16 residues. Unmatched junction bases numbered 5, after V lost 0 bases and J lost 3 bases. Study results and caveats: At day 60, the high TCRbeta diversity found in some patients originated from recipient T cells and thymic progenitors that had survived. From newly produced T cells came most of the T-cell counts and diversity one year after transplant. About two months after transplant, alpha-beta T cells reportedly came from several hundred expanded graft clones.

The starting material was PBMCs, obtained before TCRalphabeta/CD19-depleted stem cell transplant. The clonotype was recovered from a boy aged 2 to 9 with acute lymphoblastic leukemia, due to receive a stem cell transplant. V usage is TRBV25-1 and J usage is TRBJ2-1, with 7 bases matching TRBD2. CDR3 in DNA: TGTGCCAGCAGTGAATATAGGTCTAGCGGCTACAATGAGCAGTTCTTC. This codes for CASSEYRSSGYNEQFF.